Each of the 24 T cell receptor beta chains below was sequenced from the same sample in a study of siplizumab effects on memory and regulatory T cells. Here immunoSEQ multiplex PCR was the method, and the copy in TCRdb shows in-frame clones only, minus some. The repertoire consists of about 100,000 clones, with 93% occurring once and the leading ten covering around 0.62%. The specimen was Tregs sorted from blood. The receptors were gathered from a human donor in good health.

The chain is built from TRBV14 and TRBJ2-1; D is ambiguous. The CDR3 contains 12 residues. CDR1 SGHDN and CDR2 FVKESK come from the germline V gene. V lost 1 base, J lost 12 bases, and 10 bases lay in between. The DNA of the CDR3 is TGTGCCAGCAGCCAAGTCTTACTAAGGCAGTTCTTC. Translated: CASSQVLLRQFF.

The chain joins TRBV27 to TRBJ1-1; perhaps TRBD1 as D (6 bases). Germline loops: CDR1 MNHEY, CDR2 SMNVEV (reference sequence). CDR3 length: 15 residues. Trimming stripped 6 bases from V and 5 bases from J, with 19 bases between. CDR3 sequence reads: CASSRPGGRGTEAFF. CDR3 coding DNA: TGTGCCAGCAGCCGACCCGGGGGCAGGGGAACTGAAGCTTTCTTT.

The chain couples TRBV5-1 to TRBJ2-5; D gene uncertain. The V end was cut by 1 base, the J end by 5 bases, with 12 bases between. Germline assignment: CDR1 SGHRS and CDR2 YFSETQ. The CDR3 runs 14 residues. The CDR3 loop reads CASSLSPGEETQYF. The DNA for the CDR3 is TGCGCCAGCAGCTTGTCCCCCGGCGAGGAGACCCAGTACTTC.

The chain couples TRBV6-5 to TRBJ1-2, with D hard to call. Germline values: CDR1 MNHEY, CDR2 SVGAGI. The CDR3 length is 13 residues. The germline V and J ends were trimmed by 4 bases and 7 bases, with 13 bases remaining between them. The CDR3 region is CASSLDRSGGYTF. DNA of the CDR3: TGTGCCAGCAGTTTGGACCGGAGCGGTGGCTACACCTTC.

This clone was seen a single time. Relative to the germline gene, one junction end is altered; a read error may explain this. The chain has TRBV6-5 and TRBJ1-2; 8 nucleotides match TRBD1. In germline, CDR1 is MNHEY, CDR2 SVGAGI. This CDR3 contains 12 residues. The CDR3 loop reads CASSYRTGRLSF. CDR3 nucleotide sequence: TGTGCCAGCAGTTACAGGACAGGGCGCCTCTCCTTC.

This CDR3 reads CASRWAATNEKLFF. CDR3 bases: TGTGCCAGTAGGTGGGCGGCAACTAATGAAAAACTGTTTTTT. The genes are TRBV19 and TRBJ1-4; D call uncertain. Germline V lookup: CDR1 LNHDA, CDR2 SQIVND (reference sequence). V lost 6 bases to trimming and J lost 0 bases, with 8 bases between them. The length of the CDR3 is 14 residues.

This clone showed up just once. The gene calls are TRBV19 and TRBJ2-7; D may be TRBD1 (6 bases). Germline loops: CDR1 LNHDA, CDR2 SQIVND (reference sequence). The V gene lost 5 bases and the J gene lost 1 base, with 12 bases spanning the gap. The CDR3 is 14 residues long. For the CDR3, the DNA is TGTGCCAGTAGTTACAGGGATGGATCCTACGAGCAGTACTTC. Encoded protein: CASSYRDGSYEQYF.

The V and J genes are TRBV30 and TRBJ2-2, with D possibly TRBD1 on 5 matching bases. This CDR3 has 16 amino acids. Between the trimmed V and J ends, which lost 1 base and 7 bases, there was a span of 19 bases. Germline CDR1 is GTSNPN and CDR2 is SVGIG (reference sequence). The CDR3 DNA reads as TGTGCCTGGAGTGCAAGAGGCAGGGTATTAGACGGGGAGCTGTTTTTT. Amino acids: CAWSARGRVLDGELFF.

V usage is TRBV10-3 and J usage is TRBJ2-1; 8 bases fit TRBD2. CDR1 is ENHRY, CDR2 SYGVKD, per germline. Trimming took 2 bases from V and 5 from J; bases not matched to a gene: 5. The CDR3 loop spans 15 amino acids. CDR3 loop: CAISEGSGDNNEQFF. In nucleotides, the CDR3 is TGTGCCATCAGTGAGGGTAGCGGGGATAACAATGAGCAGTTCTTC.

The chain recombines TRBV11-3 with TRBJ2-1; D is unresolved. CDR3 length: 12 amino acids. Trimming removed 5 bases from V and 7 bases from J, with 9 bases in between. Germline V gene lookup returns CDR1 SGHNT and CDR2 YENEEA. This chain's CDR3 is CASSRGPNEQFF. The DNA of the CDR3 is TGTGCCAGCAGCCGAGGCCCGAATGAGCAGTTCTTC.

The chain links TRBV6-5 to TRBJ2-1; TRBD1 agrees at 7 bases. Trimming took 6 bases from V and 7 from J; bases not matched to a gene: 0. This CDR3 has 11 residues. CDR1 is MNHEY and CDR2 is SVGAGI in the germline V gene. The CDR3 sequence: CASRTGNEQFF. The DNA for the CDR3 is TGTGCCAGCAGGACAGGGAATGAGCAGTTCTTC.

The gene calls are TRBV27 and TRBJ1-4; D is possibly TRBD1 (5 bases). This CDR3 spans 13 amino acids. V shed 3 bases and J shed 7 bases, with 9 bases lying between them. The germline CDR1 and CDR2 sequences are MNHEY and SMNVEV (reference sequence). The CDR3 nucleotides read TGTGCCAGCAGTTTTAGGGGCGGTGAAAAACTGTTTTTT. The encoded protein is CASSFRGGEKLFF. The full variable domain, rest sourced from reference TRBV27 and TRBJ1-4, is EAQVTQNPRYLITVTGKKLTVTCSQNMNHEYMSWYRQDPGLGLRQIYYSMNVEVTDKGDVPEGYKVSRKEKRNFPLILESPSPNQTSLYFCASSFRGGEKLFFGSGTQLSVL.

The rearrangement joins TRBV9 to TRBJ1-1; TRBD1 might be the D (5 bases). Germline assignment: CDR1 SGDLS and CDR2 YYNGEE. Trimming pared 6 bases from V and 1 base from J, leaving 13 bases between. The CDR3 is 14 residues long. CDR3 in DNA: TGTGCCAGCACCCTACAGGTGTCGAACACTGAAGCTTTCTTT. Its protein product is CASTLQVSNTEAFF.

The V and J genes are TRBV27 and TRBJ1-6, with 7 bases identical to TRBD1. This CDR3 has 14 amino acids. V gave up 6 bases and J gave up 3 bases; unmatched junction bases: 2. The germline CDR1 and CDR2 sequences are MNHEY and SMNVEV (reference sequence). CDR3 nucleotides: TGTGCCAGCAGCCAGGGGGTCTATAATTCACCCCTCCACTTT. Residues: CASSQGVYNSPLHF.

The chain carries TRBV9 and TRBJ1-4; weak D call: TRBD1 (5 bases). CDR1 is SGDLS and CDR2 is YYNGEE in the germline V gene. The CDR3 spans 16 residues. Trimming took off 2 bases at V and 0 bases at J, with 11 bases between the two ends. CDR3 sequence reads: CASSVGVRPTNEKLFF. For the CDR3, the DNA is TGTGCCAGCAGCGTGGGGGTCCGGCCAACTAATGAAAAACTGTTTTTT.

The gene calls are TRBV4-1 and TRBJ2-1; 7 bases agree with TRBD1. The CDR3 has 15 amino acids. Trimming cost V 4 bases and J 1 base; bases outside gene matches: 4. From germline, CDR1 is MGHRA and CDR2 YSYEKL. CDR3 in amino acids: CASSPGTASYNEQFF. The CDR3 DNA sequence: TGCGCCAGCAGCCCAGGGACAGCTTCCTACAATGAGCAGTTCTTC.

The chain carries TRBV25-1 and TRBJ2-1; 9 bases match TRBD2. Germline trimming cut 8 bases from V and 3 bases from J; bases unmatched to any gene: 8. The CDR3 spans 15 residues. Germline loops: CDR1 MGHDK, CDR2 SYGVNS. Written as DNA, the CDR3 is TGTGCCAGCCGCGGACTAGCGAATATCTACAATGAGCAGTTCTTC. It is translated as CASRGLANIYNEQFF.

Concerning this clone: At one of its ends the junction is not consistent with the germline gene, which may arise from a read error. The rearrangement uses TRBV6-1 and TRBJ2-5; D might be TRBD2 (7 bases). The CDR3 sequence is 14 residues long. Germline-derived CDR1 and CDR2 are MNHNS and SASEGT. Here the CDR3 reads CASSEGGGRETQYF. CDR3 in DNA: TGTGCCAGCAGCGAAGGGGGGGGGCGCGAGACCCAGTACTTC.

The rearrangement joins TRBV2 to TRBJ1-6; D not resolved. The CDR3 consists of 13 residues. Between the trimmed V and J ends, which lost 2 bases and 7 bases, there was a span of 6 bases. Germline V gene sequence: CDR1 SNHLY, CDR2 FYNNEI. CDR3 protein: CASSEIPNSPLHF. The CDR3 region has the DNA TGTGCCAGCAGTGAAATCCCAAATTCACCCCTCCACTTT.

This sequence joins TRBV27 and TRBJ2-7; tentatively, D is TRBD2 (5 bases). V shed 6 bases and J shed 4 bases, with 10 bases lying between them. Germline CDR1 and CDR2: MNHEY and SMNVEV (reference sequence). The CDR3 length is 12 residues. CDR3 DNA: TGTGCCAGCAGCCTGACGGGGTACGAGCAGTACTTC. Protein sequence: CASSLTGYEQYF.

In its sample, this clone was seen once. This sequence joins TRBV11-3 and TRBJ2-1; weak D call: TRBD2 (6 bases). Trimming stripped 5 bases from V and 7 bases from J, with 15 bases between. The CDR3 sequence is 14 residues long. Germline CDR1 reads SGHNT; CDR2 reads YENEEA. CDR3 coding DNA: TGTGCCAGCAGCCCCACCAGCCGGGGGAATGAGCAGTTCTTC. It encodes CASSPTSRGNEQFF.

This chain links TRBV11-3 with TRBJ2-1, with D unclear. The germline V gene has CDR1 SGHNT and CDR2 YENEEA. The V end lost 2 bases, the J end lost 10 bases, and 6 bases lay between the germline ends. The CDR3 covers 11 residues. The CDR3 protein is CASSLRQEQFF. DNA of the CDR3: TGTGCCAGCAGCTTAAGGCAGGAGCAGTTCTTC.

The V gene is TRBV6-6, the J gene TRBJ1-5; 8 bases are shared with TRBD1. V lost 6 bases, J lost 1 base, and 8 bases stayed unmatched. CDR3 length: 16 residues. Germline CDR1 and CDR2: MNHNY and SVGAGI (reference sequence). Written as DNA, the CDR3 is TGTGCCAGCAGCAGGACAGGGTTGGGGAGCAATCAGCCCCAGCATTTT. Amino acid sequence: CASSRTGLGSNQPQHF.

The chain recombines TRBV7-8 with TRBJ1-3, with D perhaps TRBD1 (6 bases). The CDR3 covers 14 residues. CDR1 SGHVS and CDR2 FQNEAQ come from the germline V gene. V shed 6 bases and J shed 1 base, with 10 bases lying between them. The CDR3 nucleotides are TGTGCCAGCAGAGCTACAGGGTCTGGAAACACCATATATTTT. It specifies CASRATGSGNTIYF.